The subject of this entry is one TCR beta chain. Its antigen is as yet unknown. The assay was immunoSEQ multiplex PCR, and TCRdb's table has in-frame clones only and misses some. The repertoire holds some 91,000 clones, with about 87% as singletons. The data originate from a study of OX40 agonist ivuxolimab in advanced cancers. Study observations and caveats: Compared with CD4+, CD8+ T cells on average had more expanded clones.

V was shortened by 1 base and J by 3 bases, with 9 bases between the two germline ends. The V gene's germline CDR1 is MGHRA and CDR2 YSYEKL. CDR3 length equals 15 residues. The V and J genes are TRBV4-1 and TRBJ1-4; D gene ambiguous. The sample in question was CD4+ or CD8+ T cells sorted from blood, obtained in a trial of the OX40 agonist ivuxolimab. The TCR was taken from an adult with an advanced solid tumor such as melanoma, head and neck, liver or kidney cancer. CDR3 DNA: TGCGCCAGCAGCCAAGGTGAGGTTGCTAATGAAAAACTGTTTTTT. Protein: CASSQGEVANEKLFF.